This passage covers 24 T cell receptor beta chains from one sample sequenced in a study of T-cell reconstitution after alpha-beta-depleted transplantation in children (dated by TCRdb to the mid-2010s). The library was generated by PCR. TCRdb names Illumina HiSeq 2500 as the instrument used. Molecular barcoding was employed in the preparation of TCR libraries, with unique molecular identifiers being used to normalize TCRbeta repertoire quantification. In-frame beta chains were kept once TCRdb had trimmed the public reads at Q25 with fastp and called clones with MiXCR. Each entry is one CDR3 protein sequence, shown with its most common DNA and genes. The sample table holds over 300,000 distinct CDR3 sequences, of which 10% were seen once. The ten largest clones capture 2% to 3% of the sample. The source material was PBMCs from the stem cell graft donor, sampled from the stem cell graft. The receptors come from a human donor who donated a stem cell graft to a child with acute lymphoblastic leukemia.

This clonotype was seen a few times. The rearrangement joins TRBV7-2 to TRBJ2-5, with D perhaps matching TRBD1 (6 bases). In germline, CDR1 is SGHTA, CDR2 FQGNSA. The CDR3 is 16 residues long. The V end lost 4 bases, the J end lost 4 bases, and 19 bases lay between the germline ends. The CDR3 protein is CASSSAQTGVSETQYF. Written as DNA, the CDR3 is TGTGCCAGCAGCTCGGCGCAGACAGGCGTTTCAGAGACCCAGTACTTC.

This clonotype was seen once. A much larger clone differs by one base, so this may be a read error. CDR3: CATSQDGFWGWKQYF. CDR3 bases: TGTGCCACCAGCCAAGACGGGTTCTGGGGTTGGAAGCAGTACTTC. V gene TRBV12-3 or TRBV12-4 combines with J gene TRBJ2-7; D not certain. Deletions cut 10 bases from V and 8 bases from J, with 27 bases between. The CDR3 is made up of 15 amino acids.

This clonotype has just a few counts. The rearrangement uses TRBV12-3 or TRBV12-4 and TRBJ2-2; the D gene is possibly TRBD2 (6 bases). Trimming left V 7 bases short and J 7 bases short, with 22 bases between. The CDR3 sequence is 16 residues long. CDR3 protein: CASTPHGGRGGGELFF. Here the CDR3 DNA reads TGTGCCAGCACTCCCCATGGGGGGAGAGGAGGCGGGGAGCTGTTTTTT.

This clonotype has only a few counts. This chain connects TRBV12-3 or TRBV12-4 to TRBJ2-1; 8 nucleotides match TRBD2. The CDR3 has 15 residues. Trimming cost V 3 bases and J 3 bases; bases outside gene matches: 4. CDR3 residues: CASSFSLADYNEQFF. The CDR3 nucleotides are TGTGCCAGCAGTTTTTCACTAGCGGACTACAATGAGCAGTTCTTC.

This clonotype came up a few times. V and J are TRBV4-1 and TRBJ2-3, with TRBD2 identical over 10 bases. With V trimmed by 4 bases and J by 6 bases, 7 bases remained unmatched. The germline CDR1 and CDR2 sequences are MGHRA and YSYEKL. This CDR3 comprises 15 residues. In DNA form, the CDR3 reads TGCGCCAGCAGCCCTCCTAGCGGGGGCGGGGATACGCAGTATTTT. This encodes CASSPPSGGGDTQYF.

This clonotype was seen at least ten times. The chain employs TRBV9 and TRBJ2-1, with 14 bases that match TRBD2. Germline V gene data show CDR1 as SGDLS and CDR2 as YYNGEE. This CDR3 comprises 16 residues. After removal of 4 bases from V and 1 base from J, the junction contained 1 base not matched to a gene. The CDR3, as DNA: TGTGCCAGCAGCCGGACTAGCGGGAGGTCCTACAATGAGCAGTTCTTC. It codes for CASSRTSGRSYNEQFF. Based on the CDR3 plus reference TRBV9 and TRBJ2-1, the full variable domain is DSGVTQTPKHLITATGQRVTLRCSPRSGDLSVYWYQQSLDQGLQFLIQYYNGEERAKGNILERFSAQQFPDLHSELNLSSLELGDSALYFCASSRTSGRSYNEQFFGPGTRLTVL.

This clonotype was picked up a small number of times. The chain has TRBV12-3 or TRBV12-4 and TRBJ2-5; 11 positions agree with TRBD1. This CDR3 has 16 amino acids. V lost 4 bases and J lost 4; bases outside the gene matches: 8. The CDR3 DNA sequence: TGTGCCAGCAGTTGGGGACAGGGGGAAATACGAGAGACCCAGTACTTC. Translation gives CASSWGQGEIRETQYF.

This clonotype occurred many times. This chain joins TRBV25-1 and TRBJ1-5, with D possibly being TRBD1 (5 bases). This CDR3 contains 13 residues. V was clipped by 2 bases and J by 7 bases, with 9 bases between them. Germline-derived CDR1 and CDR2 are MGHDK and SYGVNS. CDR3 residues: CASSERDGQPQHF. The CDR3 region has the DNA TGTGCCAGCAGTGAACGGGACGGACAGCCCCAGCATTTT.

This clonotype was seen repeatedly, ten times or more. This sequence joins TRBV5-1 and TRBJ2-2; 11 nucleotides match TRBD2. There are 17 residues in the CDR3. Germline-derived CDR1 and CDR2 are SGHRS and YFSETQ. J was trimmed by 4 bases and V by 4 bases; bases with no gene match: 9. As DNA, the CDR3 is TGCGCCAGCAGCCGAGACACGACTAGCGGGATCACCGGGGAGCTGTTTTTT. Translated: CASSRDTTSGITGELFF.

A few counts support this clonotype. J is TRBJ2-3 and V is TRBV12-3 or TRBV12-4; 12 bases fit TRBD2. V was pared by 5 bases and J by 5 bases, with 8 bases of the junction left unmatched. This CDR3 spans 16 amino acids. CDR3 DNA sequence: TGTGCCAGCAGTCCCCAGACTAGCGGGAGTGGAGATACGCAGTATTTT. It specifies CASSPQTSGSGDTQYF.

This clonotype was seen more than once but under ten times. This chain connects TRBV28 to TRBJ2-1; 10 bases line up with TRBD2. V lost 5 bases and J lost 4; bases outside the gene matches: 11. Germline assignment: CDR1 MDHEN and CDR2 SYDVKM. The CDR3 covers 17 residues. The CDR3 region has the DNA TGTGCCAGCAGTACCCCCGTCGGGACTAGCGTGTACAATGAGCAGTTCTTC. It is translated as CASSTPVGTSVYNEQFF.

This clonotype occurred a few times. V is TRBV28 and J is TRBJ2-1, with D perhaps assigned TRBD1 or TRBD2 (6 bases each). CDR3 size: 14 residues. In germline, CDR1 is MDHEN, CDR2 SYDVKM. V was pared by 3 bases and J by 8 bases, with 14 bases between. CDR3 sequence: CASSLGAGLDEQFF. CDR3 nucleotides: TGTGCCAGCAGTTTGGGGGCGGGACTCGATGAGCAGTTCTTC.

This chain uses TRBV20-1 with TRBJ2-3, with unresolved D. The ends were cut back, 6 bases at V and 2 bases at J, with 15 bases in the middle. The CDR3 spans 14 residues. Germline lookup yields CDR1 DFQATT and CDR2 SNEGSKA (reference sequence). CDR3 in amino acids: CSAAQDSNTDTQYF. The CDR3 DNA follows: TGCAGTGCCGCCCAAGACTCCAACACAGATACGCAGTATTTT.

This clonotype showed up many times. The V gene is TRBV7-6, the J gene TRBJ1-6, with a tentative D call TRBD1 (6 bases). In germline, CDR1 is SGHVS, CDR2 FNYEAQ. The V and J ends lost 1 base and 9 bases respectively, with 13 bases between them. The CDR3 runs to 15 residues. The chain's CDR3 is CASSLVAGDGSPLHF. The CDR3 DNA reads TGTGCCAGCAGCTTAGTGGCAGGGGATGGTTCACCCCTCCACTTT.

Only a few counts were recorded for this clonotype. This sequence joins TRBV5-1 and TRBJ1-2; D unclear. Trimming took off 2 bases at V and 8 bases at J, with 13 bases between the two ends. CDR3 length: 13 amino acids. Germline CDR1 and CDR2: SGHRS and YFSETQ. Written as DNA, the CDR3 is TGCGCCAGCAGCTTCCGGGTAGGCGAAGGCTACACCTTC. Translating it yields CASSFRVGEGYTF.

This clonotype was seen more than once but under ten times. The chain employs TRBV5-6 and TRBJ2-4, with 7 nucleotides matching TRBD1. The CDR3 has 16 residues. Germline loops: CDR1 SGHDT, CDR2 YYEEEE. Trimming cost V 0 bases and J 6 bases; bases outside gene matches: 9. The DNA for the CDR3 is TGTGCCAGCAGCTTGGGTAGCTGGGACAGCATAAACATTCAGTACTTC. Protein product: CASSLGSWDSINIQYF. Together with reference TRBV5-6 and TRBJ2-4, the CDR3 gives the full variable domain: DAGVTQSPTHLIKTRGQQVTLRCSPKSGHDTVSWYQQALGQGPQFIFQYYEEEERQRGNFPDRFSGHQFPNYSSELNVNALLLGDSALYLCASSLGSWDSINIQYFGAGTRLSVL.

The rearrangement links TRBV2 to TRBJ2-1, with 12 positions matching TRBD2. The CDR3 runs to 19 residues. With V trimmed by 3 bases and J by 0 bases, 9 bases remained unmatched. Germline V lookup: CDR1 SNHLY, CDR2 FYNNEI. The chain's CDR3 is CASSEVGLAGPSSYNEQFF. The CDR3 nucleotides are TGTGCCAGCAGTGAGGTGGGACTAGCGGGCCCCAGCTCCTACAATGAGCAGTTCTTC.

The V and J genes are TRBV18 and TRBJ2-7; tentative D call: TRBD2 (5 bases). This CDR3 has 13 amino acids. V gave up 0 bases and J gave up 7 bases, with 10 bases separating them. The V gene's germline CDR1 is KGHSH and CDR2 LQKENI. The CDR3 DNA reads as TGTGCCAGCTCACCACCAACCCCGGGGGAGCAGTACTTC. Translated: CASSPPTPGEQYF. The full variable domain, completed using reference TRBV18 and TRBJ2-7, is NAGVMQNPRHLVRRRGQEARLRCSPMKGHSHVYWYRQLPEEGLKFMVYLQKENIIDESGMPKERFSAEFPKEGPSILRIQQVVRGDSAAYFCASSPPTPGEQYFGPGTRLTVT.

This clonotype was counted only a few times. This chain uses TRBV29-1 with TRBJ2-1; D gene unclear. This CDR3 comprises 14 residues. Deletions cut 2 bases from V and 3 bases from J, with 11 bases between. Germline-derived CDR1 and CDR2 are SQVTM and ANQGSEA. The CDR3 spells CSVESGSLYNEQFF. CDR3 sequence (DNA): TGCAGCGTTGAATCCGGAAGCCTCTACAATGAGCAGTTCTTC.

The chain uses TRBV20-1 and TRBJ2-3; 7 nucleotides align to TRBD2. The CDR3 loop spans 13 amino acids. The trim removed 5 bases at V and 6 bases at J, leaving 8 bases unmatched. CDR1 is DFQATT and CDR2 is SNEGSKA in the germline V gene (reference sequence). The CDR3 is CSAPFGGGDTQYF. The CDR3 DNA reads TGCAGTGCTCCTTTTGGGGGAGGGGATACGCAGTATTTT.

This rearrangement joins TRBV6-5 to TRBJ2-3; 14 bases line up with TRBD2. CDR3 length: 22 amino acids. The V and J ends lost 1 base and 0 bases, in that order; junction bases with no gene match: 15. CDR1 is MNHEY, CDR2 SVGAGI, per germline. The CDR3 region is CASSYFNGLAGGRKISTDTQYF. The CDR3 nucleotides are TGTGCCAGCAGTTACTTCAATGGACTAGCGGGAGGACGGAAGATAAGCACAGATACGCAGTATTTT.

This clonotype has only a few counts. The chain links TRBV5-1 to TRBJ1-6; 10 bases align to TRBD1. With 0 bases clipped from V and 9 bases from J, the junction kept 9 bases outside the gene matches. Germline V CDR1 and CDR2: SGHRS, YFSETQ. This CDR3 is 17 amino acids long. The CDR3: CASSLDDRGRRGSPLHF. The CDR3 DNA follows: TGCGCCAGCAGCTTGGACGACAGGGGGCGCAGGGGTTCACCCCTCCACTTT. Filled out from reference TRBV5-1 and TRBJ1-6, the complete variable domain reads KAGVTQTPRYLIKTRGQQVTLSCSPISGHRSVSWYQQTPGQGLQFLFEYFSETQRNKGNFPGRFSGRQFSNSRSEMNVSTLELGDSALYLCASSLDDRGRRGSPLHFGNGTRLTVT.

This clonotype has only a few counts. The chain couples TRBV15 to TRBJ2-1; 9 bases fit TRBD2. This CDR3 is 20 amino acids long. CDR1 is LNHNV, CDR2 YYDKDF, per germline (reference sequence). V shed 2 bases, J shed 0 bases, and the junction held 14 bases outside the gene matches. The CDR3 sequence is CATSRKRKLAGPSSYNEQFF. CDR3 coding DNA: TGTGCCACCAGCAGAAAAAGGAAGCTAGCGGGACCGAGCTCCTACAATGAGCAGTTCTTC.

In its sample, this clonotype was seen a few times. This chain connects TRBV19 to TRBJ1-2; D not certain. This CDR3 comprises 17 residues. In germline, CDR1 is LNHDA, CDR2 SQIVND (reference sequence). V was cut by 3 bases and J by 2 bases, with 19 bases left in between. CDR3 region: CASSMAPRGRTNYGYTF. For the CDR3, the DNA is TGTGCCAGTAGTATGGCGCCGAGAGGCAGGACCAACTATGGCTACACCTTC.